The 20 T cell receptor beta chains listed next were all sequenced from one sample in a study of blood T cell repertoires in COVID-19. Sequenced by immunoSEQ multiplex PCR; TCRdb stores in-frame clones only, minus some. In the table there are about 340,000 clones, around nine tenths of which are singletons. Specimen: peripheral blood. Receptor source: an older woman with COVID-19, enrolled during active disease.

This chain joins TRBV18 and TRBJ1-1; unclear D gene. The V end was cut by 2 bases, the J end by 7 bases, with 14 bases between. This CDR3 comprises 14 residues. The germline gives CDR1 KGHSH, CDR2 LQKENI. CDR3 in DNA: TGTGCCAGCTCACCAGAAATCTACGGTGGTGAAGCTTTCTTT. Translated: CASSPEIYGGEAFF.

This chain uses TRBV7-8 with TRBJ2-7; 9 bases align to TRBD2. The length of the CDR3 is 13 residues. Per the germline V gene, CDR1 is SGHVS and CDR2 is FQNEAQ. V lost 5 bases and J lost 7; bases outside the gene matches: 6. CDR3 DNA sequence: TGTGCCAGCAGCAAGGGACTAGCAAAGGAGCAGTACTTC. Translation gives CASSKGLAKEQYF.

The chain combines TRBV3-1 (or the pseudogene TRBV3-2) with TRBJ1-1, with a possible D match to TRBD1 (5 bases). CDR1 and CDR2 from the germline V gene are LGHDT and YNNKEL (reference sequence). This CDR3 is built from 14 residues. The V end was cut by 3 bases, the J end by 3 bases, with 11 bases between. The CDR3 DNA is TGTGCCAGCAGCCACCAGGGAACTTACACTGAAGCTTTCTTT. The encoded protein is CASSHQGTYTEAFF.

The chain links TRBV28 to TRBJ1-2; the D is unclear. The CDR3 has 15 amino acids. Trimming pared 2 bases from V and 4 bases from J, leaving 14 bases between. Per the germline V gene, CDR1 is MDHEN and CDR2 is SYDVKM. The CDR3 coding sequence is TGTGCCAGCAGTTTAAATATGATGGGAGTCTATGGCTACACCTTC. Residues: CASSLNMMGVYGYTF.

The rearrangement uses TRBV5-1 and TRBJ1-1; 10 nucleotides line up with TRBD1. Trimming removed 2 bases from V and 5 bases from J; junction bases left unmatched: 6. Germline CDR1 SGHRS, CDR2 YFSETQ. There are 15 residues in the CDR3. The CDR3 DNA sequence: TGCGCCAGCAGCTTATGGACAGGGGGACAAACTGAAGCTTTCTTT. Translated: CASSLWTGGQTEAFF.

This chain joins TRBV21-1 and TRBJ2-5; the table's D call, TRBD2, was not checked against the DNA. TRBV21-1 counts as a pseudogene. There are 14 residues in the CDR3. CDR3 sequence: CASSTRGGRETQYF. The CDR3 DNA reads as TGTGCCAGCAGCACCCGGGGGGGTAGGGAGACCCAGTACTTC.

This chain joins TRBV24-1 and TRBJ1-2; 8 bases align to TRBD1. Trimming at V came to 3 bases and at J to 0 bases, leaving 8 bases not matched to a gene. Germline CDR1 is KGHDR and CDR2 is SFDVKD. The CDR3 is made up of 17 amino acids. The CDR3 sequence is CATSDPGQGAANYGYTF. DNA for the CDR3: TGTGCCACCAGTGATCCCGGACAGGGAGCAGCTAACTATGGCTACACCTTC.

This clone was detected once. The chain carries TRBV5-4 and TRBJ2-2; TRBD1 aligns across 9 bases. CDR1 SGHNT and CDR2 YYREEE come from the germline V gene (reference sequence). There are 16 residues in the CDR3. The junction had 5 bases not matched to a gene; V was cut back by 4 bases and J by 1 base. The CDR3 reads CASSGTGNENTGELFF. CDR3 sequence (DNA): TGTGCCAGCAGCGGGACAGGGAACGAGAACACCGGGGAGCTGTTTTTT.

The rearrangement uses TRBV5-4 and TRBJ2-2; 7 nucleotides agree with TRBD2. This CDR3 is 15 amino acids long. From germline, CDR1 is SGHNT and CDR2 YYREEE (reference sequence). J gave up 3 bases and V 4 bases, and 6 bases lay outside the gene matches. The CDR3 reads CASSQSLADTGELFF. CDR3 DNA: TGTGCCAGCAGCCAGTCCCTAGCGGACACCGGGGAGCTGTTTTTT.

V usage is TRBV24-1 and J usage is TRBJ2-1; 7 nucleotides agree with TRBD2. This CDR3 is built from 14 residues. The V gene end was trimmed by 3 bases and the J gene end by 6 bases; junction bases not matched to a gene: 4. Germline CDR1 and CDR2: KGHDR and SFDVKD. The CDR3 sequence is CATSDRTSVNEQFF. The CDR3 nucleotides are TGTGCCACCAGTGATCGAACTAGCGTCAATGAGCAGTTCTTC.

V and J are TRBV7-9 and TRBJ2-2; TRBD2 aligns across 7 bases. The CDR3 consists of 15 residues. Germline V gene sequence: CDR1 SEHNR, CDR2 FQNEAQ (reference sequence). J lost 4 bases, V lost 4 bases, and 6 bases had no gene match. CDR3 DNA: TGTGCCAGCAGCTCCCCCGGGACTATCACCGGGGAGCTGTTTTTT. Translating it yields CASSSPGTITGELFF.

This chain uses TRBV27 with TRBJ1-6; no clear D gene. In germline, CDR1 is MNHEY, CDR2 SMNVEV (reference sequence). Trimming removed 5 bases from V and 4 bases from J, with 6 bases in between. The CDR3 loop spans 13 amino acids. DNA for the CDR3: TGTGCCAGCAGTCCTCCGTATAATTCACCCCTCCACTTT. Its protein product is CASSPPYNSPLHF.

CDR3 amino acids: CASSLGGPREQYF. The CDR3 DNA reads as TGTGCCAGCAGCTTGGGAGGCCCCCGCGAGCAGTACTTC. V and J are TRBV5-4 and TRBJ2-7, with no clear D. Germline assignment: CDR1 SGHNT and CDR2 YYREEE (reference sequence). There are 13 residues in the CDR3. V gave up 0 bases and J gave up 6 bases, with 10 bases separating them.

The rearrangement links TRBV7-2 to TRBJ2-1; 8 nucleotides align to TRBD1. The CDR3 spans 15 residues. V lost 5 bases and J lost 1; bases outside the gene matches: 4. CDR1 and CDR2 from the germline V gene are SGHTA and FQGNSA. The CDR3 loop is CASSTDRGSYNEQFF. CDR3 nucleotide sequence: TGTGCCAGCAGCACCGACAGGGGATCCTACAATGAGCAGTTCTTC.

This chain joins TRBV20-1 and TRBJ1-1; possibly TRBD1 for D (5 bases). The CDR3 contains 10 residues. Trimming removed 6 bases at V and 8 bases at J, with 10 bases between. The germline V gene has CDR1 DFQATT and CDR2 SNEGSKA (reference sequence). The CDR3 nucleotides read TGCAGTGCCAGCGGGGGAGAAGCTTTCTTT. Translated, it gives CSASGGEAFF.

The chain has TRBV28 and TRBJ2-7, with D possibly matching TRBD2 (5 bases). The CDR3 is made up of 14 amino acids. Trimming removed 3 bases at V and 2 bases at J, with 11 bases between. CDR1 MDHEN and CDR2 SYDVKM come from the germline V gene. CDR3 in DNA: TGTGCCAGCAGTTTCGGGGAGTCCACCTACGAGCAGTACTTC. This gives the protein CASSFGESTYEQYF.

This clone was detected only once. V gene TRBV10-3 combines with J gene TRBJ2-5, with a weak D call TRBD2 (6 bases). There are 12 residues in the CDR3. Germline V lookup: CDR1 ENHRY, CDR2 SYGVKD. Trimming took off 8 bases at V and 5 bases at J, with 12 bases between the two ends. CDR3 DNA: TGTGCCATCGGGACTCCGGCGGAGACCCAGTACTTC. Encoded protein: CAIGTPAETQYF.

The chain joins TRBV24-1 to TRBJ2-6, with D possibly being TRBD1 (6 bases). This CDR3 contains 14 residues. The V end was cut by 7 bases, the J end by 3 bases, with 9 bases between. In germline, CDR1 is KGHDR, CDR2 SFDVKD. The CDR3 sequence is CATSDRSGANVLTF. The CDR3 DNA is TGTGCCACCAGCGACAGGAGTGGGGCCAACGTCCTGACTTTC.

The J gene is TRBJ2-7, the V gene TRBV28; 7 nucleotides align to TRBD1. Germline loops: CDR1 MDHEN, CDR2 SYDVKM. This CDR3 comprises 15 residues. J lost 5 bases, V lost 4 bases, and 11 bases had no gene match. This CDR3 is CASSSATGFAHEQYF. CDR3 DNA: TGTGCCAGCAGTTCGGCGACAGGGTTTGCGCACGAGCAGTACTTC.

The chain uses TRBV19 and TRBJ1-3; 10 bases are a match to TRBD1. Germline loops: CDR1 LNHDA, CDR2 SQIVND (reference sequence). The CDR3 is 19 amino acids. The junction had 12 bases not matched to a gene; V was cut back by 4 bases and J by 0 bases. In DNA, the CDR3 is TGTGCCAGTAGTAATTACCGGGACAGGGGACCCGGCTCTGGAAACACCATATATTTT. Its translation: CASSNYRDRGPGSGNTIYF.